This T cell receptor (beta chain) came from a study of blood T cells in healthy people across ages. Study-level results: Age advanced and TCR beta diversity per million T cells fell, roughly linearly.

On this clonotype itself: The target antigen is unknown.

The second PCR ran about 7 to 12 cycles with a sample-barcoded 5' primer and J-beta primers. A single record per CDR3 protein comes from TCRdb applying MiXCR to the 5' RACE reads. The sample holds hundreds of thousands of distinct CDR3 sequences, more than 40% seen once. The TCR originated in an older woman in good health. Sequences were obtained from blood.

The CDR3 DNA sequence: TGTGCCAGCAGTTACGCTGCCCGGGACACTGAAGCTTTCTTT. Its protein is CASSYAARDTEAFF. The genes are TRBV6-2 or TRBV6-3 and TRBJ1-1; D gene uncertain. Between the trimmed V and J ends, which lost 2 bases and 3 bases, there was a span of 10 bases. Germline V gene data show CDR1 as MNHEY and CDR2 as SVGEGT. The CDR3 is 14 amino acids.